This T cell receptor beta chain was identified in a study of beta chain features in type 1 diabetes. Study-wide results and caveats: In every one of the four CD4+ subsets, TCRB CDR3s were moderately but significantly shorter in Type 1 diabetes patients. More deletions and fewer insertions at VDJ junctions were found in patients with type 1 diabetes.

cDNA synthesis used the whole RNA isolate, giving expressed TCRB sequences. Some clones are missing from TCRdb's copy, which holds only in-frame ones; the method was immunoSEQ multiplex PCR. The sample includes a few hundred thousand clones, about a tenth of them seen just once. Sorting based on CD45RO/CCR7/CD25/CD127/CD95/CD27 separated CD4+ naive, central memory, regulatory and stem cell-like memory cells. On this clone itself: What it recognizes is unknown.

The CDR3 extends over 16 amino acids. Germline values: CDR1 MGHRA, CDR2 YSYEKL. The ends were cut back, 4 bases at V and 2 bases at J, with 17 bases in the middle. The clonotype originates from a man aged 30 to 39 with type 1 diabetes. Sequences were obtained from naive CD4+ T cells from blood. The chain has TRBV4-1 and TRBJ1-1; D is possibly TRBD1 (5 bases). CDR3 amino acids: CASSPGSGGTNTEAFF. In DNA, the CDR3 is TGCGCCAGCAGCCCAGGCTCCGGCGGGACTAACACTGAAGCTTTCTTT.